These T cell receptor beta chains were read from a single sample in a study of T cells in Graves' hyperthyroidism and ophthalmopathy. MiXCR, run by TCRdb on the multiplex PCR reads, gives a single entry per CDR3 protein. The sample has about 770,000 distinct CDR3 sequences, 18% seen once; the top ten hold around 15%. Material: blood. The receptors were gathered from a woman aged 50 to 60 with Graves' hyperthyroidism that later progressed to Graves' ophthalmopathy. CDR3s include the opening cysteine and the closing phenylalanine or tryptophan. A D gene is named only where the DNA matches it firmly. Expanded clones get a size class; other rows say once, few or many, or leave the size out.

NA | TRBJ2-5 | NA | TRBV5-5 | TGTGCCAGCAGCTTGGTCTGGGAGGAGACCCAGTACTTC | CASSLVWEETQYF
many | TRBJ2-1 | TRBD2 | TRBV20-1 | TGCAGTGCCATACTAGCGGGGTTCAGCTCCTACAATGAGCAGTTCTTC | CSAILAGFSSYNEQFF
NA | TRBJ2-1 | NA | TRBV6-1 | TGTGCCTGCAGGGACGTAGCGAATGAGCAGTTCTTC | CACRDVANEQFF
many | TRBJ2-7 | TRBD1 | TRBV15 | TGTGCCACCAGCCAGGAGGGACAGGGAGCCTACGAGCAGTACTTC | CATSQEGQGAYEQYF
few | TRBJ1-3 | NA | TRBV30 | TGTGCCTGGAGTGTGTCAGTCACTGGAAACACCATATATTTT | CAWSVSVTGNTIYF
few | TRBJ1-2 | NA | TRBV19 | TGTGCCAGTAGCACTGGCGGGGGACCGCTCATCTATGGCTACACCTTC | CASSTGGGPLIYGYTF
many | TRBJ1-2 | TRBD1 | TRBV29-1 | TGCAGCGGCCGGGACAGGGATGGCTACACCTTC | CSGRDRDGYTF
NA | TRBJ1-2 | NA | TRBV5-5 | TGTGCCAGCAGCTTGTACCTTGTAGGGGGGAACTATGGCTACACCTTC | CASSLYLVGGNYGYTF
NA | TRBJ1-5 | NA | TRBV27 | TGTGCCAGCAGTTCCCTCAGCCCCCTCAATCAGCCCCAGCATTTT | CASSSLSPLNQPQHF
NA | TRBJ2-3 | TRBD1 | TRBV6-9 | TGTGCCAGCAGTTTTGACAGGGGGTTAGATACGCAGTATTTT | CASSFDRGLDTQYF
few | TRBJ2-5 | TRBD2 | TRBV5-1 | TGCGCCAGCAGCTTGGGCCTAGCGGGGGGCGTCGAGACCCAGTACTTC | CASSLGLAGGVETQYF
NA | TRBJ2-1 | TRBD1 | TRBV5-5 | TGTGCCAGCAGCTTCAAACGACCGGGACAGAGTGTTTACAATGAGCAGTTCTTC | CASSFKRPGQSVYNEQFF
few | TRBJ2-3 | TRBD2 | TRBV10-2 | TGCGCCAGCAGTGAGCAAAGACTAGCGGGGGGGCGAAATACGCAGTATTTT | CASSEQRLAGGRNTQYF
NA | TRBJ2-3 | TRBD2 | TRBV20-1 | TGCAGTGCTCCGCCCCAGCGGGGGATAGATACGCAGTATTTT | CSAPPQRGIDTQYF
NA | TRBJ2-3 | NA | TRBV19 | TGTGCCAGTAGTTCCCTTATGGGGGGTAGGAGCACAGATACGCAGTATTTT | CASSSLMGGRSTDTQYF
few | TRBJ1-2 | NA | TRBV15 | TGTGCCACCAGCAGAGATGCAGGCCCGAGAAACTTTAACTATGGCTACACCTTC | CATSRDAGPRNFNYGYTF
NA | TRBJ1-1 | NA | TRBV6-2/TRBV6-3 | TGTGCCAGCAGTTACCTCGGGGCAGCCATGAACACTGGAGCTTTCTTT | CASSYLGAAMNTGAFF
NA | TRBJ2-1 | TRBD1 | TRBV19 | TGTGCCAGTACCCCGGACAGGGGGCTAAGGTCCTACAATGAGCAGTTCTTC | CASTPDRGLRSYNEQFF
few | TRBJ1-2 | TRBD1 | TRBV5-5 | TGTGCCAGCAGCCGACAGGGGTTGAACTATGGCTACACCTTC | CASSRQGLNYGYTF
few | TRBJ1-5 | NA | TRBV4-1 | TGCGCCAGCAGGGGGGAGGAGGGTCAGCCCCAGCATTTT | CASRGEEGQPQHF
many | TRBJ1-4 | NA | TRBV11-2 | TGTGCCAGCGCCTCGGGGACTTTGCGTGAAAAACTGTTTTTT | CASASGTLREKLFF
NA | TRBJ1-2 | NA | TRBV9 | TGTGCCAGCAGCGTAGATTGGGTAGGGCACTATGGCTACACCTTC | CASSVDWVGHYGYTF
few | TRBJ2-7 | TRBD1 | TRBV25-1 | TGTGCCAGCAGTGGCTCCGGGACAGCCTACGAGCAGTACTTC | CASSGSGTAYEQYF
few | TRBJ1-5 | NA | TRBV5-1 | TGCGCCAGCAGCTTGGGGGGCGGAGGGGGAGATCAGCCCCAGCATTTT | CASSLGGGGGDQPQHF
NA | TRBJ2-3 | NA | TRBV12-3/TRBV12-4 | TGTGCCAGCAGTTGGGGGCGCGGCACGCAGTATTTT | CASSWGRGTQYF
many | TRBJ2-1 | NA | TRBV20-1 | TGCAGTGCGCGTTTCTACAATGAGCAGTTCTTC | CSARFYNEQFF
NA | TRBJ1-4 | NA | TRBV7-8 | TGTGCCAGCAGCTTAGCGACTGCCTTAGTTAATGAAAAACTGTTTTTT | CASSLATALVNEKLFF
NA | TRBJ1-1 | TRBD1 | TRBV7-8 | TGTGCCAGCAGCGAGGACAGGGGTTTGAACACTGAAGCTTTCTTT | CASSEDRGLNTEAFF
NA | TRBJ1-4 | NA | TRBV9 | TGTGCCAGCAGTGAGGGTGCGGGGGATGAAAAACTGTTTTTT | CASSEGAGDEKLFF
few | TRBJ2-2 | NA | TRBV9 | TGTGCCAGCCTTTCAGGGCCCACCGGGGAGCTGTTTTTT | CASLSGPTGELFF
many | TRBJ1-1 | NA | TRBV30 | TGTGCCTGGAGTCACAGTCAAGCTTTCTTT | CAWSHSQAFF
NA | TRBJ1-5 | NA | TRBV4-1 | TGCGCCAGCAGCCCGGGGCAAGTCGTGGAGGAGCAGCCCCAGCATTTT | CASSPGQVVEEQPQHF
NA | TRBJ2-3 | TRBD2 | TRBV6-1 | TGTGCCAGCGGTCCGCGGACTAGCGGGGGTACCACAGATACGCAGTATTTT | CASGPRTSGGTTDTQYF
few | TRBJ2-1 | NA | TRBV10-1 | TGCGCCAGCAGTGAGTCCCCAGGGCGAATCAATGAGCAGTTCTTC | CASSESPGRINEQFF
many | TRBJ1-4 | NA | TRBV11-3 | TGTGCCAGCAGCTTAGACGGTGCAACTAATGAAAAACTGTTTTTT | CASSLDGATNEKLFF
NA | TRBJ1-1 | TRBD1 | TRBV18 | TGTGCCAGCTCACCACGTACAGGGGCTGAAGCTTTCTTT | CASSPRTGAEAFF
many | TRBJ2-1 | TRBD2 | TRBV29-1 | TGCAGCGTCGAGGGACTAGTATCTTACAATGAGCAGTTCTTC | CSVEGLVSYNEQFF
NA | TRBJ2-3 | TRBD2 | TRBV10-1 | TGCGCCAGCAGTGATGGGGCTAGCGGGGCAGATACGCAATATTTT | CASSDGASGADTQYF
NA | TRBJ1-5 | TRBD1 | TRBV19 | TGTGCCAGTAGTATAGGTTTAGGGACAGACAATCAGCCCCAGCATTTT | CASSIGLGTDNQPQHF
many | TRBJ1-5 | NA | TRBV20-1 | TGCAGTGCTACCGAGGGAGGATTCCGTCAGCCCCAGCATTTT | CSATEGGFRQPQHF
NA | TRBJ2-3 | TRBD2 | TRBV7-2 | TGTGCCAGCAGCTCCCAATCTAGCGGGAGGTGGGGCAGCACAGATACGCAGTATTTT | CASSSQSSGRWGSTDTQYF
NA | TRBJ1-5 | NA | TRBV19 | TGTGCCAGTAGTTCTGGCGGAGGGTACAATCAGCCCCAGCATTTT | CASSSGGGYNQPQHF
few | TRBJ2-2 | NA | TRBV28 | TGTGCCAGCAGTTTCAACTTCGCGCGGACCGGGGAGCTGTTTTTT | CASSFNFARTGELFF
many | TRBJ1-1 | NA | TRBV5-1 | TGCGCCAGCAGCTTGGTTGGGGGCTCGGGCACTGAAGCTTTCTTT | CASSLVGGSGTEAFF
few | TRBJ1-6 | TRBD1 | TRBV6-4 | TGTGCCAGCAGTTACACCGGACAGGGAGGGTATTCACCCCTCCACTTT | CASSYTGQGGYSPLHF
NA | TRBJ1-1 | TRBD1 | TRBV19 | TGTGCCAGTAGCACCCCCGGGACAGGGAACACTGAAGCTTTCTTT | CASSTPGTGNTEAFF
few | TRBJ1-2 | TRBD1 | TRBV3-1 | TGTGCCAGCAGCCAAGTTGGACAGGGGGCGGTTTATGGCTACACCTTC | CASSQVGQGAVYGYTF